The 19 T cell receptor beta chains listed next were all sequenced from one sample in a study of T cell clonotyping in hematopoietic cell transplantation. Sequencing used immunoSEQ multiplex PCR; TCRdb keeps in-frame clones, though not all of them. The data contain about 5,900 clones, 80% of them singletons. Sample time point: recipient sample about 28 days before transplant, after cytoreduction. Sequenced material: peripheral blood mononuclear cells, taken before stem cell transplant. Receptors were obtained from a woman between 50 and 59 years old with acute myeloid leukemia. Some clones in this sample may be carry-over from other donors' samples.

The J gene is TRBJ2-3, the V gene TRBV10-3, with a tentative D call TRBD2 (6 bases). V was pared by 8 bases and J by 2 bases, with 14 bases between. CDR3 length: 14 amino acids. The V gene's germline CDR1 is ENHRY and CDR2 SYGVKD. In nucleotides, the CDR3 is TGTGCCATCCAGGTGGGGGGACTCACAGATACGCAGTATTTT. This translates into CAIQVGGLTDTQYF.

CDR3 DNA: TGTGCCAGCAGCTCCTTAGCGGGAACCTACGAGCAGTACTTC. It encodes CASSSLAGTYEQYF. The chain links TRBV7-2 to TRBJ2-7; 8 bases line up with TRBD2. Trimming at V came to 4 bases and at J to 2 bases, leaving 4 bases not matched to a gene. The CDR3 totals 14 residues. The germline CDR1 and CDR2 sequences are SGHTA and FQGNSA.

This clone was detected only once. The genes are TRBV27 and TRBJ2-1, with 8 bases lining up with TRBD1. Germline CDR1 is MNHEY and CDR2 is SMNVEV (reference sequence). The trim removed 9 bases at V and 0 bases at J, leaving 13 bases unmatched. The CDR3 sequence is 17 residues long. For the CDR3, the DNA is TGTGCCAGTCTGAGTGGACAGGGATCCCGCTCCTACAATGAGCAGTTCTTC. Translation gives CASLSGQGSRSYNEQFF.

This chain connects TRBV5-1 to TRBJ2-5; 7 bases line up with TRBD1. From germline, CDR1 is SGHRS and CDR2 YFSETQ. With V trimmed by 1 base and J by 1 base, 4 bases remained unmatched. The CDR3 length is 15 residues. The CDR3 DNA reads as TGCGCCAGCAGCTTGCTTCGACAGGGCCAAGAGACCCAGTACTTC. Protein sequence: CASSLLRQGQETQYF.

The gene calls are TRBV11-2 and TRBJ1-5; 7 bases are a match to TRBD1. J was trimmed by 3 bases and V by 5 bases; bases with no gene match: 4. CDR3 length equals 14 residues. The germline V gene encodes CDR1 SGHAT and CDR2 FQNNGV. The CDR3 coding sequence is TGTGCCAGCAGCCCGACAGGGTTCAATCAGCCCCAGCATTTT. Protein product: CASSPTGFNQPQHF.

DNA of the CDR3: TGTGCCAGCAAAAGCTCCTATAATTCACCCCTCCACTTT. Translating gives CASKSSYNSPLHF. The chain has TRBV27 and TRBJ1-6; D is unresolved. CDR1 MNHEY and CDR2 SMNVEV come from the germline V gene (reference sequence). The CDR3 spans 13 residues. V lost 7 bases and J 0 bases, leaving 4 bases between the germline ends.

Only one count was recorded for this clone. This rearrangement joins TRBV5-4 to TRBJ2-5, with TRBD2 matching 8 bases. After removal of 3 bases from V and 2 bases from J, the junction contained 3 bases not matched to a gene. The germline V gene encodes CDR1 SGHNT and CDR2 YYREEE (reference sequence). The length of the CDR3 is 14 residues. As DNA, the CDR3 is TGTGCCAGCAGCTCGGGAGGGACACAAGAGACCCAGTACTTC. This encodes CASSSGGTQETQYF.

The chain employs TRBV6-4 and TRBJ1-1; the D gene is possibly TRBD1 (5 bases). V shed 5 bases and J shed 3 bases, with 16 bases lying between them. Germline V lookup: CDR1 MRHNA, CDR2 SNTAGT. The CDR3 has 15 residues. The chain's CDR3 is CASSFHRIPDTEAFF. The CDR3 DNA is TGTGCCAGCAGTTTCCACAGGATTCCCGACACTGAAGCTTTCTTT.

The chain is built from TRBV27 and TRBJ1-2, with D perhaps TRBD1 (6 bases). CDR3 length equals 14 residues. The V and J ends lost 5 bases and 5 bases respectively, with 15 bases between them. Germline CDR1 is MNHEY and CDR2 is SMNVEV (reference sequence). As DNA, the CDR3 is TGTGCCAGCAGTCCACAGGGACCCCTTTATGGCTACACCTTC. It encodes CASSPQGPLYGYTF.

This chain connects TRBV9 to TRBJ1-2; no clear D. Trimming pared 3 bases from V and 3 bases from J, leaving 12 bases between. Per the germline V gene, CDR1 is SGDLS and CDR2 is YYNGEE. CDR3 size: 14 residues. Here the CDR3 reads CASSADGDYYGYTF. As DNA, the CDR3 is TGTGCCAGCAGCGCGGACGGAGATTACTATGGCTACACCTTC.

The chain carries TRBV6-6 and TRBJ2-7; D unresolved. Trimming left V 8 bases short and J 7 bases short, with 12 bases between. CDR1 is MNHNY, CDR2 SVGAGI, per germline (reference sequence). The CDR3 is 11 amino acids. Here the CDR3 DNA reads TGTGCCAGCGGGGTGGGGTGGGAGCAGTACTTC. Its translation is CASGVGWEQYF.

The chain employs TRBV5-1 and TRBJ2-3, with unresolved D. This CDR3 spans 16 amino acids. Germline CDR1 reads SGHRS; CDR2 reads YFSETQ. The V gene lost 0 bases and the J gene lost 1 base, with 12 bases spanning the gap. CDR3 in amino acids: CASSLDAARGTDTQYF. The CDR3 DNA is TGCGCCAGCAGCTTGGACGCGGCCCGAGGCACAGATACGCAGTATTTT.

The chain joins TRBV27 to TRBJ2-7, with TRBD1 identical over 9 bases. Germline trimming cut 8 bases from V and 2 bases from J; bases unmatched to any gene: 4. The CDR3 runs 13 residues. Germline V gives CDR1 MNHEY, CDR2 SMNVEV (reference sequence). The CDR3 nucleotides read TGTGCCAGCGGCCGGGACAGGGCCTACGAGCAGTACTTC. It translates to CASGRDRAYEQYF.

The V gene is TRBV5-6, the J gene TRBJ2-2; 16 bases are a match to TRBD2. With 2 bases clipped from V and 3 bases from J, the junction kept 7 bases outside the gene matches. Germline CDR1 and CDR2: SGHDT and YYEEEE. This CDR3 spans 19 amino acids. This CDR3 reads CASSLPGLAGGRDTGELFF. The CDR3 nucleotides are TGTGCCAGCAGCTTACCGGGACTAGCGGGAGGGCGGGACACCGGGGAGCTGTTTTTT.

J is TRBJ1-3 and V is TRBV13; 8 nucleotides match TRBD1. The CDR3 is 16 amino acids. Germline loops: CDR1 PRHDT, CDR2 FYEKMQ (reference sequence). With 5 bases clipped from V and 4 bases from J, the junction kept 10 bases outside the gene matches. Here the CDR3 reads CASSPRTGSTGNTIYF. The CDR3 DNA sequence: TGTGCCAGCAGCCCCCGGACAGGGTCAACAGGAAACACCATATATTTT.

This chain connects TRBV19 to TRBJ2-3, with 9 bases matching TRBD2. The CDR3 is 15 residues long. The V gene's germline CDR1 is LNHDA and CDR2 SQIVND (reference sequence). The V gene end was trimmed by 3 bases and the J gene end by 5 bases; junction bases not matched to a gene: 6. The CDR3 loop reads CASSIGAGGGDTQYF. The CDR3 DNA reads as TGTGCCAGTAGTATTGGTGCGGGAGGGGGAGATACGCAGTATTTT.

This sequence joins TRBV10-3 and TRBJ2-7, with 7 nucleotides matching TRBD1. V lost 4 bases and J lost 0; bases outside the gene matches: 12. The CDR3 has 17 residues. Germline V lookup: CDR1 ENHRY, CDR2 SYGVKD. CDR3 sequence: CAISAATGTQFSYEQYF. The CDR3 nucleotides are TGTGCCATCAGTGCCGCGACAGGGACCCAATTCTCCTACGAGCAGTACTTC.

The CDR3 DNA follows: TGTGCCAGCAGCTTATCGGCTAGCGGGAGCCAGACCCAGTACTTC. Protein sequence: CASSLSASGSQTQYF. This chain uses TRBV11-2 with TRBJ2-5; TRBD2 matches at 10 bases. The germline V gene has CDR1 SGHAT and CDR2 FQNNGV. The V gene end was trimmed by 2 bases and the J gene end by 6 bases; junction bases not matched to a gene: 6. The length of the CDR3 is 15 residues.

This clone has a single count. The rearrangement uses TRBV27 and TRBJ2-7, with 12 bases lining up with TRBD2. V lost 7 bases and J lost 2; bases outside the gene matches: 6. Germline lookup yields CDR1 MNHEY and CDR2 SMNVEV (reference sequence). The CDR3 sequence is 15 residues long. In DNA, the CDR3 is TGTGCCAGCACATCTGGACTAGCGGGACCCTACGAGCAGTACTTC. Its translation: CASTSGLAGPYEQYF.